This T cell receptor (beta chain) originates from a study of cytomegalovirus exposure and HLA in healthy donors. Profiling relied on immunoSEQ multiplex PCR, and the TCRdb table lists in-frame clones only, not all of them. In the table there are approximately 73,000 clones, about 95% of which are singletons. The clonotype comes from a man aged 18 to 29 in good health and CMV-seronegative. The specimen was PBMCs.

This CDR3 is CASSLDDISNQPQHF. In DNA form, the CDR3 reads TGCGCCAGCAGCTTGGACGACATTAGCAATCAGCCCCAGCATTTT. The chain couples TRBV5-1 to TRBJ1-5; D gene unclear. CDR1 is SGHRS, CDR2 YFSETQ, per germline. The CDR3 contains 15 residues. V lost 0 bases and J lost 0, with 7 bases in between.